The 3 T cell receptor beta chains below all came from one sample that was sequenced in a study of blood T cell repertoires in COVID-19. Assay: immunoSEQ multiplex PCR; the TCRdb copy retains only in-frame clones and omits some. The repertoire holds roughly 100,000 clones, with over 70% as singletons. The sample taken for sequencing was peripheral blood. Receptors were obtained from a man in his 60s with acute or convalescent COVID-19.

The chain is built from TRBV11-2 and TRBJ1-6; 10 nucleotides align to TRBD1. The CDR3 totals 17 residues. Unmatched junction bases numbered 7, after V lost 2 bases and J lost 6 bases. The germline gives CDR1 SGHAT, CDR2 FQNNGV. This CDR3 is CASSLSSRDRGNSPLHF. The CDR3, as DNA: TGTGCCAGCAGCTTAAGCAGCCGGGACAGGGGTAATTCACCCCTCCACTTT.

A note on this clone: One junction end does not reproduce the germline sequence, and a read error may be involved. This chain links TRBV5-1 with TRBJ1-1; TRBD1 aligns across 7 bases. This CDR3 is 12 amino acids long. Germline V gene lookup returns CDR1 SGHRS and CDR2 YFSETQ. The CDR3 region has the DNA TGCGCCAGCAGCTTGGTGGGACAGACGACAATATTT. This encodes CASSLVGQTTIF.

The chain is built from TRBV29-1 and TRBJ2-3; weak D call: TRBD1 (6 bases). V dropped 3 bases and J dropped 0 bases, with 16 bases sitting between them. The CDR3 length is 16 residues. Germline V gives CDR1 SQVTM, CDR2 ANQGSEA. The chain's CDR3 is CSVDGGGSTSTDTQYF. CDR3 nucleotide sequence: TGCAGCGTTGATGGTGGGGGCTCTACTAGCACAGATACGCAGTATTTT.